The clone carrying this T cell receptor beta chain was observed at least ten times. Its matching antigen is unknown. The CDR3 has 12 residues. With 3 bases removed from V and 7 bases from J, the gap between germline ends came to 5 bases. Germline V CDR1 and CDR2: SGHRS, YFSETQ. The hyperthyroidism patients had all been newly diagnosed, and their disease duration was under 2 months. Their ages ranged from 18 to 65 years. Amplification of TCR beta CDR3 regions was performed using RNA transcripts as template. HTBI primers were the set used in a first-round RT-PCR of the TCR CDR3. MiXCR was run by TCRdb on the multiplex PCR reads, yielding one entry per CDR3 protein. Of about 100,000 distinct CDR3 sequences in the sample, 15% to 20% are singletons; the top ten hold around two fifths. This specimen belongs to a study of T cells in Graves' hyperthyroidism and ophthalmopathy. Broader study findings: Researchers found most expanded thyroid clonotypes above 0.001 in blood as well.

Input material: blood. V is TRBV5-1 and J is TRBJ1-6; D is unresolved. This TCR derives from a woman aged 50 to 60 with Graves' hyperthyroidism. The CDR3 bases are TGCGCCAGCAGCTCAGGAAATTCACCCCTCCACTTT. Translated: CASSSGNSPLHF.